One and the same sample provided the 22 T cell receptor beta chains below, sequenced in a study of T cells after yellow fever vaccination. Via MiXCR, TCRdb re-called the 5' RACE reads, giving one row per CDR3 protein. Of roughly 340,000 distinct CDR3 sequences listed, 8.5% to 9% are singletons. The input for sequencing was PBMCs, taken on the day of the first yellow fever vaccination. Source of these receptors: a man aged 18 to 30 who received the YFV17D yellow fever vaccine.

V is TRBV27 and J is TRBJ2-2, with 10 bases aligning to TRBD2. The CDR3 runs 16 residues. From germline, CDR1 is MNHEY and CDR2 SMNVEV (reference sequence). V was clipped by 7 bases and J by 6 bases; unmatched bases: 11. CDR3 sequence (DNA): TGTGCCAGCACCGATAGCGGGGGGCGTCTTCCCGGGGAGCTGTTTTTT. It is translated as CASTDSGGRLPGELFF.

This clonotype appeared many times. V gene TRBV7-3 combines with J gene TRBJ2-3; 10 positions match TRBD1. V was pared by 2 bases and J by 2 bases, with 4 bases of the junction left unmatched. The CDR3 is 16 amino acids. The germline gives CDR1 SGHTA, CDR2 FQGTGA. The chain's CDR3 is CASSLSGTGVTDTQYF. The CDR3, as DNA: TGTGCCAGCAGCTTATCCGGGACAGGGGTCACAGATACGCAGTATTTT. The entire variable domain, with the rest obtained from reference TRBV7-3 and TRBJ2-3, is as follows: GAGVSQTPSNKVTEKGKYVELRCDPISGHTALYWYRQSLGQGPEFLIYFQGTGAADDSGLPNDRFFAVRPEGSVSTLKIQRTERGDSAVYLCASSLSGTGVTDTQYFGPGTRLTVL.

The chain combines TRBV20-1 with TRBJ2-7, with 11 nucleotides matching TRBD2. This CDR3 comprises 15 residues. Trimming cost V 3 bases and J 2 bases; bases outside gene matches: 6. Germline lookup yields CDR1 DFQATT and CDR2 SNEGSKA (reference sequence). CDR3 bases: TGCAGTGCTAGTGGGCGACTAGCGGGGACCTACGAGCAGTACTTC. Protein product: CSASGRLAGTYEQYF.

The V and J genes are TRBV29-1 and TRBJ1-5; 7 nucleotides match TRBD1. The germline CDR1 and CDR2 sequences are SQVTM and ANQGSEA. This CDR3 is 13 amino acids long. With V trimmed by 6 bases and J by 1 base, 3 bases remained unmatched. The CDR3 DNA is TGCAGCGTGACGGGACAGAGCAATCAGCCCCAGCATTTT. Its protein product is CSVTGQSNQPQHF.

This clonotype has a count of ten or more. The CDR3 sequence: CASSRTSGGETQYF. The CDR3 DNA reads as TGTGCCAGCAGCCGGACTAGCGGGGGGGAGACCCAGTACTTC. J is TRBJ2-5 and V is TRBV5-4; 14 nucleotides line up with TRBD2. The J segment lost 5 bases and the V segment lost 4 bases, leaving 1 base of the junction unmatched. From germline, CDR1 is SGHNT and CDR2 YYREEE (reference sequence). The CDR3 loop spans 14 amino acids.

This clonotype was seen a handful of times. The CDR3 protein is CASSQEPALGSTDTQYF. CDR3 DNA sequence: TGTGCCAGCAGCCAAGAACCCGCACTGGGAAGCACAGATACGCAGTATTTT. The genes are TRBV3-1 and TRBJ2-3; D gene uncertain. Germline CDR1 LGHDT, CDR2 YNNKEL (reference sequence). Trimming took off 0 bases at V and 0 bases at J, with 13 bases between the two ends. The CDR3 totals 17 residues.

This clonotype appeared many times. The chain joins TRBV10-3 to TRBJ2-7; 8 bases agree with TRBD2. Germline-derived CDR1 and CDR2 are ENHRY and SYGVKD. The CDR3 runs to 15 residues. V shed 2 bases and J 5 bases; nucleotides not matched to a gene: 8. The CDR3 protein is CAISELTGTRDEQYV. CDR3 nucleotide sequence: TGTGCCATCAGTGAGCTTACCGGGACTAGAGACGAGCAGTACGTC.

This clonotype was recorded many times. The chain is built from TRBV20-1 and TRBJ2-7, with unresolved D. The germline gives CDR1 DFQATT, CDR2 SNEGSKA (reference sequence). The CDR3 sequence is 14 residues long. Trimming stripped 3 bases from V and 2 bases from J, with 14 bases between. In DNA form, the CDR3 reads TGCAGTGCTAGGAGCCCGGGCGGAACCTACGAGCAGTACTTC. Protein: CSARSPGGTYEQYF.

This clonotype was detected many times. This chain joins TRBV7-2 and TRBJ2-3, with 8 bases that match TRBD1. In germline, CDR1 is SGHTA, CDR2 FQGNSA. Trimming cost V 5 bases and J 5 bases; bases outside gene matches: 9. This CDR3 spans 15 amino acids. CDR3 residues: CASSPGQGVGDTQYF. DNA of the CDR3: TGTGCCAGCAGCCCAGGACAGGGAGTGGGAGATACGCAGTATTTT.

This clonotype has more than one count but fewer than ten. This chain connects TRBV12-3 or TRBV12-4 to TRBJ1-1, with D unresolved. CDR3 length: 15 amino acids. V was cut by 2 bases and J by 7 bases, with 17 bases left in between. CDR3 bases: TGTGCCAGCAGTTTATGGGGTTCTACTTCCGGTGAAGCTTTCTTT. It is translated as CASSLWGSTSGEAFF.

This clonotype was observed a few times. This rearrangement joins TRBV27 to TRBJ2-3; a possible D gene is TRBD1 (5 bases). V lost 3 bases and J lost 1, with 8 bases in between. Germline CDR1 is MNHEY and CDR2 is SMNVEV (reference sequence). This CDR3 is built from 14 residues. The CDR3 sequence: CASSFGRGTDTQYF. In nucleotides, the CDR3 is TGTGCCAGCAGTTTCGGCAGGGGCACAGATACGCAGTATTTT.

This sequence joins TRBV19 and TRBJ2-7; 11 bases map to TRBD1. The CDR3 length is 15 residues. Trimming took 6 bases from V and 4 from J; bases not matched to a gene: 8. The germline gives CDR1 LNHDA, CDR2 SQIVND (reference sequence). CDR3 sequence (DNA): TGTGCCAGTAGCCCGGACAGGGGGCGAGAGTACGAGCAGTACTTC. Amino acid sequence: CASSPDRGREYEQYF.

The V and J genes are TRBV5-1 and TRBJ2-3, with D possibly being TRBD2 (6 bases). Trimming left V 2 bases short and J 6 bases short, with 10 bases between. The CDR3 consists of 13 residues. The V gene's germline CDR1 is SGHRS and CDR2 YFSETQ. Written as DNA, the CDR3 is TGCGCCAGCAGCTTCCCTCTAGCGGATACGCAGTATTTT. As protein: CASSFPLADTQYF.

This clonotype was counted at least ten times. One end of the junction is discordant with germline, which a read error may explain. V is TRBV19 and J is TRBJ1-4; D remains ambiguous. CDR1 LNHDA and CDR2 SQIVND come from the germline V gene (reference sequence). There are 13 residues in the CDR3. The CDR3 nucleotides read TGTGCCGCCATGGGGAGAACTCATGAAAAACTGTTTTTT. This sequence encodes CAAMGRTHEKLFF.

The genes are TRBV5-6 and TRBJ2-7, with D perhaps matching TRBD2 (6 bases). Germline V CDR1 and CDR2: SGHDT, YYEEEE. V gave up 6 bases and J gave up 2 bases, with 18 bases separating them. CDR3 length: 15 residues. CDR3 amino acids: CASTPRRGGTYEQYV. DNA of the CDR3: TGTGCCAGCACCCCCCGTCGGGGCGGGACCTACGAGCAGTACGTC.

The rearrangement links TRBV9 to TRBJ1-2; D is uncertain. V lost 3 bases and J 3 bases, leaving 6 bases between the germline ends. This CDR3 contains 12 residues. CDR1 is SGDLS, CDR2 YYNGEE, per germline. In DNA, the CDR3 is TGTGCCAGCAGCGCTAGGGACTATGGCTACACCTTC. It translates to CASSARDYGYTF. Full variable domain (remainder filled in from reference TRBV9 and TRBJ1-2): DSGVTQTPKHLITATGQRVTLRCSPRSGDLSVYWYQQSLDQGLQFLIQYYNGEERAKGNILERFSAQQFPDLHSELNLSSLELGDSALYFCASSARDYGYTFGSGTRLTVV.

Many counts were recorded for this clonotype. V and J are TRBV7-9 and TRBJ2-7; possible D gene TRBD2, 5 bases. CDR1 SEHNR and CDR2 FQNEAQ come from the germline V gene (reference sequence). The V gene lost 4 bases and the J gene lost 3 bases, with 19 bases spanning the gap. The CDR3 contains 16 residues. CDR3 in DNA: TGTGCCAGCAGCTCCCTCGGCCGGAGGCTCAACTACGAGCAGTACTTC. It translates to CASSSLGRRLNYEQYF.

This sequence joins TRBV5-1 and TRBJ2-1; possibly TRBD1 or TRBD2 for D (5 bases each). The CDR3 runs 13 residues. Germline V gene data show CDR1 as SGHRS and CDR2 as YFSETQ. The V end was cut by 0 bases, the J end by 13 bases, with 14 bases between. The CDR3 DNA reads TGCGCCAGCAGCTTGGCCCTCAGGGAGACCCAGTTCTTC. Amino acids: CASSLALRETQFF.

Many counts were recorded for this clonotype. The chain links TRBV5-1 to TRBJ2-3; perhaps TRBD1 as D (7 bases). Germline lookup yields CDR1 SGHRS and CDR2 YFSETQ. The CDR3 contains 14 residues. V shed 6 bases and J shed 5 bases, with 16 bases lying between them. CDR3 sequence (DNA): TGCGCCAGCAAGCACGGGCAGGGGGGAGATACGCAGTATTTT. Protein product: CASKHGQGGDTQYF. Using reference TRBV5-1 and TRBJ2-3 for the parts outside the CDR3, the full variable domain is KAGVTQTPRYLIKTRGQQVTLSCSPISGHRSVSWYQQTPGQGLQFLFEYFSETQRNKGNFPGRFSGRQFSNSRSEMNVSTLELGDSALYLCASKHGQGGDTQYFGPGTRLTVL.

This clonotype was seen a handful of times. The chain employs TRBV28 and TRBJ2-3; 8 bases fit TRBD2. The CDR3 spans 15 residues. V shed 6 bases, J shed 4 bases, and the junction held 9 bases outside the gene matches. Germline assignment: CDR1 MDHEN and CDR2 SYDVKM. DNA of the CDR3: TGTGCCAGCAGGTATAGCGGGGAGGCGGCAGATACGCAGTATTTT. It translates to CASRYSGEAADTQYF.

This clonotype was counted at least ten times. This chain uses TRBV5-5 with TRBJ2-7; 9 bases map to TRBD1. V gave up 1 base and J gave up 6 bases; unmatched junction bases: 2. CDR1 SGHKS and CDR2 YYEKEE come from the germline V gene (reference sequence). CDR3 length equals 13 residues. The CDR3 coding sequence is TGTGCCAGCAGCTTGACAGGGGGCGGCGAGCAGTACGTC. It encodes CASSLTGGGEQYV.

This clonotype was detected many times. The V call is TRBV11-1, the J call TRBJ2-2, with TRBD2 identical over 9 bases. V lost 2 bases to trimming and J lost 7 bases; unmatched junction nucleotides: 17. The CDR3 totals 19 residues. Per the germline V gene, CDR1 is SGHAT and CDR2 is FQDESV (reference sequence). CDR3 residues: CASSLTTSGVLGIYGELFF. As DNA, the CDR3 is TGTGCCAGCAGCTTAACGACTAGCGGAGTCCTGGGGATATACGGGGAGCTGTTTTTT.